These 21 T cell receptor beta chains share one sample of origin, sequenced in a study of technical replicates of blood from several donors. Clones were read by immunoSEQ multiplex PCR, and TCRdb kept only the in-frame ones, dropping some. The sample holds roughly 40,000 clones, around 96% seen once. The sample was T cells isolated from PBMCs. The receptors derive from a human donor in good health.

The chain carries TRBV19 and TRBJ2-2; 10 nucleotides agree with TRBD2. Trimming took 2 bases from V and 2 from J; bases not matched to a gene: 5. Germline V CDR1 and CDR2: LNHDA, SQIVND (reference sequence). The CDR3 extends over 17 amino acids. CDR3 coding DNA: TGTGCCAGTAGTATACTAGCGGGAGCTTTAAACACCGGGGAGCTGTTTTTT. Amino acids: CASSILAGALNTGELFF.

The V and J genes are TRBV4-1 and TRBJ2-3; D might be TRBD2 (5 bases). The length of the CDR3 is 16 residues. Germline assignment: CDR1 MGHRA and CDR2 YSYEKL. Trimming shortened V by 3 bases and J by 3 bases, and 16 bases separated the two germline ends. The CDR3 loop reads CASSHVRASPTDTQYF. CDR3 coding DNA: TGCGCCAGCAGCCATGTACGGGCTAGCCCAACAGATACGCAGTATTTT.

This clone has only one observation. The chain links TRBV5-5 to TRBJ1-1; no firm D call. This CDR3 is 12 amino acids long. Germline assignment: CDR1 SGHKS and CDR2 YYEKEE (reference sequence). The ends were cut back, 3 bases at V and 4 bases at J, with 7 bases in the middle. The CDR3 DNA follows: TGTGCCAGCAGCTCCAGAGGCACTGAAGCTTTCTTT. Its translation: CASSSRGTEAFF.

The rearrangement uses TRBV5-4 and TRBJ2-4, with TRBD2 matching 15 bases. CDR1 SGHNT and CDR2 YYREEE come from the germline V gene (reference sequence). The CDR3 spans 17 residues. The J segment lost 3 bases and the V segment lost 1 base, leaving 2 bases of the junction unmatched. As DNA, the CDR3 is TGTGCCAGCAGCTTGTTGGGACTAGCGGGAGGCAAAAACATTCAGTACTTC. It specifies CASSLLGLAGGKNIQYF.

The chain combines TRBV19 with TRBJ2-7; 8 nucleotides align to TRBD2. The CDR3 runs 14 residues. Germline values: CDR1 LNHDA, CDR2 SQIVND (reference sequence). V lost 9 bases, J lost 3 bases, and 10 bases stayed unmatched. DNA of the CDR3: TGTGCCAGCCGCCCGGGGGGGAACTTCTACGAGCAGTACTTC. It yields the protein CASRPGGNFYEQYF.

This chain uses TRBV5-6 with TRBJ1-1, with no clear D. V was pared by 2 bases and J by 0 bases, with 2 bases between. The CDR3 is 12 amino acids. Germline V lookup: CDR1 SGHDT, CDR2 YYEEEE. The CDR3: CASSFMNTEAFF. CDR3 nucleotides: TGTGCCAGCAGCTTCATGAACACTGAAGCTTTCTTT.

The chain joins TRBV7-2 to TRBJ1-2; D unresolved. This CDR3 is built from 13 residues. The V gene's germline CDR1 is SGHTA and CDR2 FQGNSA. V was clipped by 0 bases and J by 8 bases, with 10 bases between them. The CDR3 region is CASSLAYLLGYTF. CDR3 sequence (DNA): TGTGCCAGCAGCTTAGCTTATCTTCTGGGCTACACCTTC.

The chain employs TRBV15 and TRBJ1-5; possibly TRBD1 for D (5 bases). This CDR3 is 15 amino acids long. V lost 0 bases, J lost 5 bases, and 11 bases lay in between. Germline V gene lookup returns CDR1 LNHNV and CDR2 YYDKDF (reference sequence). The CDR3 nucleotides are TGTGCCACCAGCAGAGATCTTGGACAATATCAGCCCCAGCATTTT. Protein product: CATSRDLGQYQPQHF.

The rearrangement links TRBV6-1 to TRBJ1-1; perhaps TRBD1 as D (6 bases). The CDR3 extends over 13 amino acids. Germline V gives CDR1 MNHNS, CDR2 SASEGT. Trimming left V 7 bases short and J 3 bases short, with 12 bases between. The CDR3, as DNA: TGTGCCAGCAACAGAGGGGGTGACACTGAAGCTTTCTTT. Translating it yields CASNRGGDTEAFF.

This rearrangement joins TRBV5-4 to TRBJ2-5; maybe TRBD2 (6 bases). The V end lost 0 bases, the J end lost 4 bases, and 10 bases lay between the germline ends. This CDR3 spans 14 amino acids. The germline CDR1 and CDR2 sequences are SGHNT and YYREEE (reference sequence). The CDR3 protein is CASSLDRAGETQYF. CDR3 in DNA: TGTGCCAGCAGCTTGGATCGAGCGGGAGAGACCCAGTACTTC.

The chain employs TRBV5-1 and TRBJ2-1, with 7 bases lining up with TRBD1. This CDR3 region has 14 residues. V lost 2 bases and J lost 4; bases outside the gene matches: 3. CDR1 and CDR2 from the germline V gene are SGHRS and YFSETQ. The CDR3 here is CASSFPGQYNEQFF. In DNA, the CDR3 is TGCGCCAGCAGCTTCCCGGGACAGTACAATGAGCAGTTCTTC.

The genes are TRBV28 and TRBJ1-5, with D perhaps matching TRBD1 (5 bases). Trimming cost V 8 bases and J 4 bases, with 9 bases left between them. Per germline, CDR1 MDHEN and CDR2 SYDVKM. The length of the CDR3 is 12 residues. The CDR3 sequence: CASGGGNQPQHF. The CDR3 nucleotides are TGTGCCAGCGGGGGGGGTAATCAGCCCCAGCATTTT. Looking up the rest from reference TRBV28 and TRBJ1-5 gives the full variable domain: DVKVTQSSRYLVKRTGEKVFLECVQDMDHENMFWYRQDPGLGLRLIYFSYDVKMKEKGDIPEGYSVSREKKERFSLILESASTNQTSMYLCASGGGNQPQHFGDGTRLSIL.

The chain couples TRBV4-2 to TRBJ2-7, with 7 bases aligning to TRBD1. After removal of 8 bases from V and 6 bases from J, the junction contained 13 bases not matched to a gene. CDR3 length: 14 amino acids. Germline CDR1 and CDR2: LGHNA and YNFKEQ. CDR3 in DNA: TGTGCCAGCTCAGGGGGTATAGGGCCTACCGAGCAGTACTTC. Protein product: CASSGGIGPTEQYF.

The V call is TRBV29-1, the J call TRBJ1-1; no clear D. V lost 4 bases and J lost 0, with 9 bases in between. Looked up from germline, CDR1 is SQVTM and CDR2 is ANQGSEA. This CDR3 spans 13 amino acids. The CDR3 here is CSVVTDLNTEAFF. For the CDR3, the DNA is TGCAGCGTTGTTACAGATTTGAACACTGAAGCTTTCTTT.

The rearrangement uses TRBV11-2 and TRBJ2-2; maybe TRBD1 (6 bases). The CDR3 is 13 amino acids. The V end lost 5 bases, the J end lost 4 bases, and 8 bases lay between the germline ends. Germline-derived CDR1 and CDR2 are SGHAT and FQNNGV. As DNA, the CDR3 is TGTGCCAGCAGCGTACAGGGCACCGGGGAGCTGTTTTTT. This gives the protein CASSVQGTGELFF.

V gene TRBV29-1 combines with J gene TRBJ2-5; D perhaps matches TRBD2 (5 bases). With 6 bases removed from V and 2 bases from J, the gap between germline ends came to 16 bases. Germline CDR1 reads SQVTM; CDR2 reads ANQGSEA. The CDR3 loop spans 14 amino acids. CDR3 loop: CSVWAEGVQETQYF. Here the CDR3 DNA reads TGCAGCGTATGGGCAGAGGGAGTTCAAGAGACCCAGTACTTC.

The chain recombines TRBV7-9 with TRBJ2-7; no firm D call. V was trimmed by 2 bases and J by 5 bases, leaving 4 bases between them. This CDR3 contains 11 residues. CDR1 SEHNR and CDR2 FQNEAQ come from the germline V gene (reference sequence). The CDR3 region has the DNA TGTGCCAGCAGCTTATATGACGAGCAGTACTTC. The encoded protein is CASSLYDEQYF.

This chain joins TRBV19 and TRBJ2-3; TRBD2 aligns across 12 bases. V shed 7 bases, J shed 2 bases, and the junction held 7 bases outside the gene matches. The CDR3 totals 16 residues. In germline, CDR1 is LNHDA, CDR2 SQIVND (reference sequence). CDR3 in DNA: TGTGCCAGTACCTCCGGACTAGCGGGATACACAGATACGCAGTATTTT. Its translation: CASTSGLAGYTDTQYF.

The chain is built from TRBV11-3 and TRBJ1-1; D is ambiguous. The germline V and J ends were trimmed by 1 base and 3 bases, with 15 bases remaining between them. CDR3 length: 16 amino acids. Germline CDR1 SGHNT, CDR2 YENEEA. The CDR3 bases are TGTGCCAGCAGCTTAGGAGTCGGGTCGGGAGACACTGAAGCTTTCTTT. Translating it yields CASSLGVGSGDTEAFF.

The gene calls are TRBV6-5 and TRBJ1-2, with a possible D match to TRBD1 (6 bases). The V and J ends lost 6 bases and 8 bases respectively, with 16 bases between them. Germline V lookup: CDR1 MNHEY, CDR2 SVGAGI. The CDR3 spans 13 residues. CDR3 DNA: TGTGCCAGCAGATTACCAGGGGTGGGGGGCTACACCTTC. Protein: CASRLPGVGGYTF.

The J gene is TRBJ1-1, the V gene TRBV4-1; maybe TRBD1 (6 bases). The germline V gene encodes CDR1 MGHRA and CDR2 YSYEKL. The V and J ends lost 5 bases and 1 base respectively, with 8 bases between them. The CDR3 loop spans 13 amino acids. The CDR3 bases are TGCGCCAGCAGCTTACAGGGGAACACTGAAGCTTTCTTT. Amino acid sequence: CASSLQGNTEAFF.